The source of this T cell receptor (beta chain) is a study of blood T cell repertoires in COVID-19. Some clones are missing from TCRdb's copy, which holds only in-frame ones; the method was immunoSEQ multiplex PCR. The data show some 200,000 clones, 80% to 90% seen once. In germline, CDR1 is MNHEY, CDR2 SMNVEV (reference sequence). The CDR3 extends over 16 amino acids. The V segment lost 6 bases and the J segment 4 bases; nucleotides outside the gene matches: 9. The receptor's source is an older man with acute or convalescent COVID-19. Sequences were obtained from peripheral blood. V is TRBV27 and J is TRBJ1-6, with 7 bases lining up with TRBD1. The CDR3 sequence is CASSKDREVYNSPLHF. For the CDR3, the DNA is TGTGCCAGCAGCAAAGACAGGGAGGTATATAATTCACCCCTCCACTTT.